This T cell receptor (beta chain) was obtained from a study of blood T cell repertoires in COVID-19. Source study methods: Amplification of reference gene primers provided the estimated nucleated cell counts. Clones were sequenced by immunoSEQ multiplex PCR, and TCRdb holds only the in-frame ones, with some missing. V and J calls and clone size are copied from that table; D and trimming were computed from the DNA. The sample lists fewer than 150,000 clones, over 80% occurring once. All recovered Cohort 3 donors got two negative PCRs, got clearance, or saw symptom resolution. Source material: PBMCs or T cells enriched from blood (not recorded which). This clonotype was obtained from a man aged 25-45 years who had recovered from COVID-19.

CDR3 in DNA: TGTGCCATCAGCGCCTCCGGGACTAGCGGCTCGAGCACCGGGGAGCTGTTTTTT. Translation: CAISASGTSGSSTGELFF. The V and J genes are TRBV10-3 and TRBJ2-2, with 11 positions matching TRBD2. The CDR3 has 18 residues. Germline V lookup: CDR1 ENHRY, CDR2 SYGVKD. V lost 6 bases and J lost 4; bases outside the gene matches: 13.